Below, one T cell receptor beta chain is given with its context. Germline V lookup: CDR1 SQVTM, CDR2 ANQGSEA. This CDR3 is 14 amino acids long. The V segment lost 5 bases and the J segment 3 bases; nucleotides outside the gene matches: 4. Residents of 24 US areas, aged roughly 18 to 89 years, made up the participants. The source of the sample is a study of blood T cell repertoires in COVID-19. Overall study context: Some COVID-19 samples were acute and others convalescent; all came from the United States, Italy and Spain.

TCRdb keeps only in-frame clones here, not all; method: immunoSEQ multiplex PCR. The repertoire holds more than 100,000 clones, 65% to 85% seen once, with approximately 3.6% in the top ten. Sequencing was carried out using PBMCs or T cells enriched from blood (not recorded which). This clonotype was obtained from a woman aged 30 to 39 who had recovered from COVID-19. The chain is built from TRBV29-1 and TRBJ2-3, with TRBD1 matching over 11 bases. The CDR3 loop reads CSVTGQGATDTQYF. The CDR3 DNA follows: TGCAGCGTTACCGGACAGGGGGCAACAGATACGCAGTATTTT.